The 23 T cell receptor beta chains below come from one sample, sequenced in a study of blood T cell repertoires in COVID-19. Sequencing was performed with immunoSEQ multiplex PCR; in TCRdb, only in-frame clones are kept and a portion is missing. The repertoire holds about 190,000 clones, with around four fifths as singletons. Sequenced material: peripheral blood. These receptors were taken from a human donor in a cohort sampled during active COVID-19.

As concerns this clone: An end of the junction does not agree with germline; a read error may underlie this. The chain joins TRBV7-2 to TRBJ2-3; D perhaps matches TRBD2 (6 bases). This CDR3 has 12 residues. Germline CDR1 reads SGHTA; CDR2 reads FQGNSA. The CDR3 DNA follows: TGTGCCAGCAGCTTAGAGACTAGGGGCTACAATTTT. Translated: CASSLETRGYNF.

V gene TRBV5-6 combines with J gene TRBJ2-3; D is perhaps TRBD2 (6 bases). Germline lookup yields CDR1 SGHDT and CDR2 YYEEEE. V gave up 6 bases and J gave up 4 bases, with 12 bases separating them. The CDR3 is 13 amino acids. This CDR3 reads CASTRGWPDTQYF. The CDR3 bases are TGTGCCAGCACCCGGGGGTGGCCAGATACGCAGTATTTT.

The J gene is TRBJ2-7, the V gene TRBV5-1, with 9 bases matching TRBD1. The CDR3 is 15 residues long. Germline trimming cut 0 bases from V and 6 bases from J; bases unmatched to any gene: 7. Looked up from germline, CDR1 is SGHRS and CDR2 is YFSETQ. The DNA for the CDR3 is TGCGCCAGCAGCTTGGAGGGACAGGGTTTTGGCGAGCAGTACGTC. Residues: CASSLEGQGFGEQYV.

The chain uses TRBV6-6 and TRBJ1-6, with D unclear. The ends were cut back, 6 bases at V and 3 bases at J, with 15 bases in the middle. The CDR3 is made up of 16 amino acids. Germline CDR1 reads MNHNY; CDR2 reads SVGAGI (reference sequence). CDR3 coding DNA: TGTGCCAGCAGACTCACCCAAACGATCTATAATTCACCCCTCCACTTT. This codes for CASRLTQTIYNSPLHF.

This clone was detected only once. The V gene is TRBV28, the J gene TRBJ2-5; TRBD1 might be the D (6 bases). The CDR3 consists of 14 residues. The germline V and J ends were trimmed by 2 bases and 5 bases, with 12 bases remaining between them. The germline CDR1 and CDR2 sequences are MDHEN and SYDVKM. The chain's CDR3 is CASSLGWGRETQYF. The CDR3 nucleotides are TGTGCCAGCAGTTTAGGGTGGGGGCGCGAGACCCAGTACTTC. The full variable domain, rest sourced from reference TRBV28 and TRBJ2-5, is DVKVTQSSRYLVKRTGEKVFLECVQDMDHENMFWYRQDPGLGLRLIYFSYDVKMKEKGDIPEGYSVSREKKERFSLILESASTNQTSMYLCASSLGWGRETQYFGPGTRLLVL.

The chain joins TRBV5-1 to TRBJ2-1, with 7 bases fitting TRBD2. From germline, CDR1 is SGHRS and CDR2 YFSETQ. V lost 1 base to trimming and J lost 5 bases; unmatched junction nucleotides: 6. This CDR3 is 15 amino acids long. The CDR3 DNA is TGCGCCAGCAGCTTGTCCAGCGGGATAAACAATGAGCAGTTCTTC. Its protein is CASSLSSGINNEQFF.

In DNA, the CDR3 is TGCGCCAGCACCATCAGGGCTAGCACAGATACGCAGTATTTT. Amino acids: CASTIRASTDTQYF. J is TRBJ2-3 and V is TRBV5-1, with D possibly being TRBD1 (5 bases). This CDR3 is built from 14 residues. V shed 6 bases and J shed 0 bases, with 11 bases lying between them. Germline V gives CDR1 SGHRS, CDR2 YFSETQ.

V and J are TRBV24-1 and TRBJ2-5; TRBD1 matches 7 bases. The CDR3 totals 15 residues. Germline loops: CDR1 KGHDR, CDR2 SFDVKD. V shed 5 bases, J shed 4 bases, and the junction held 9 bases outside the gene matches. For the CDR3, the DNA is TGTGCCACCAGTGCCACTGACAGGGAAGTAGAGACCCAGTACTTC. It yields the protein CATSATDREVETQYF.

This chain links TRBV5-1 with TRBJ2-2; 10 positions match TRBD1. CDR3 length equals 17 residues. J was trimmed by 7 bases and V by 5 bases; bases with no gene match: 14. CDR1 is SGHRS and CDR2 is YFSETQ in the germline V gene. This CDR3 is CASSKAPGQGSIGELFF. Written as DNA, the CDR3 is TGCGCCAGCAGTAAAGCTCCGGGACAGGGGAGTATCGGGGAGCTGTTTTTT.

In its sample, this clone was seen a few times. Written as DNA, the CDR3 is TGTGCCAGCAGCTTGGTGGGAGGGAGGAACACTGAAGCTTTCTTT. Its protein product is CASSLVGGRNTEAFF. This sequence joins TRBV5-6 and TRBJ1-1; unclear D gene. Trimming took 0 bases from V and 1 from J, leaving 10 bases between them. Germline CDR1 and CDR2: SGHDT and YYEEEE. The CDR3 is 15 amino acids.

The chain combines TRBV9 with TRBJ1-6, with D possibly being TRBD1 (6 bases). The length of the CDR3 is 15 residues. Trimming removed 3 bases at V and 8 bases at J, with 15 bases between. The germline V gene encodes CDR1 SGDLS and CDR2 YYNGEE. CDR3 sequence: CASSEQGDGDSPLHF. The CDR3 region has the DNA TGTGCCAGCAGCGAACAGGGTGATGGCGATTCACCCCTCCACTTT.

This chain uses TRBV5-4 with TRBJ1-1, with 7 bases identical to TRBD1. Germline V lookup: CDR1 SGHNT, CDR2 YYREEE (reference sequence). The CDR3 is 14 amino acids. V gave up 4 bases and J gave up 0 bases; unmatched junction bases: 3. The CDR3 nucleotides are TGTGCCAGCAGCCCCGGACAGGTGAACACTGAAGCTTTCTTT. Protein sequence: CASSPGQVNTEAFF.

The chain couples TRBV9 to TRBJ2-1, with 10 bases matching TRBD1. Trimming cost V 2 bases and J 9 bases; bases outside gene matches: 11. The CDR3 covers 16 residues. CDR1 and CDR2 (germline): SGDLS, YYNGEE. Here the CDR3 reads CASSVRSGTGDVEQFF. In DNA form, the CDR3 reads TGTGCCAGCAGCGTCCGCTCCGGGACAGGGGATGTTGAGCAGTTCTTC.

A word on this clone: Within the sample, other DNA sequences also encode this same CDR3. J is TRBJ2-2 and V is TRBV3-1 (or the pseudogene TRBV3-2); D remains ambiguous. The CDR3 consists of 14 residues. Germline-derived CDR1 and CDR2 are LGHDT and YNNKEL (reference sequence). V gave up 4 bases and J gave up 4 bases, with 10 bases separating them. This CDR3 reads CASSLRGGTGELFF. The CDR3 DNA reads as TGTGCCAGCAGCCTCCGAGGCGGCACCGGGGAGCTGTTTTTT.

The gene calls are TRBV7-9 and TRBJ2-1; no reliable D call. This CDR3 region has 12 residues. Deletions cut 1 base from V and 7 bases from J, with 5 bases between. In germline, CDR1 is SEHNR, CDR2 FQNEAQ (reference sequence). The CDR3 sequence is CASSLVLNEQFF. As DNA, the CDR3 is TGTGCCAGCAGCTTAGTTTTAAATGAGCAGTTCTTC.

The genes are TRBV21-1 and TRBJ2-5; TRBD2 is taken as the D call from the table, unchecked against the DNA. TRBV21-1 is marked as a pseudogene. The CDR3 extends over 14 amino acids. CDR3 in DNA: TGTGCCAGCAGCACAGACTGTACTCAAGAGACCCAGTACTTC. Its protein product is CASSTDCTQETQYF.

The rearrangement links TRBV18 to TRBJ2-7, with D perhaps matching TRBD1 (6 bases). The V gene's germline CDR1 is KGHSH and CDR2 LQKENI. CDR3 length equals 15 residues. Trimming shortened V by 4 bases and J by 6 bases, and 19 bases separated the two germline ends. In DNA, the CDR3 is TGTGCCAGCTCACTGAATCAGGGGAGAGGGCCCGAGCAGTACTTC. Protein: CASSLNQGRGPEQYF.

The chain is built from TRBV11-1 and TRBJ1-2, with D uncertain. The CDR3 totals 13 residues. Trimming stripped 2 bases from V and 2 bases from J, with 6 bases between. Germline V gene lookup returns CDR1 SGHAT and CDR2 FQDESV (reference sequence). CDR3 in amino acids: CASSLLRNYGYTF. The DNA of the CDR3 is TGTGCCAGCAGCTTATTACGGAACTATGGCTACACCTTC.

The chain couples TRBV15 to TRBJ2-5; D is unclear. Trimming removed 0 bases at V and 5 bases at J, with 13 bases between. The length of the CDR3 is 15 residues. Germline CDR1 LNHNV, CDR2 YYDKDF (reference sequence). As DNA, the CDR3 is TGTGCCACCAGCAGAGATAGGTTGCGGCCGGAGACCCAGTACTTC. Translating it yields CATSRDRLRPETQYF.

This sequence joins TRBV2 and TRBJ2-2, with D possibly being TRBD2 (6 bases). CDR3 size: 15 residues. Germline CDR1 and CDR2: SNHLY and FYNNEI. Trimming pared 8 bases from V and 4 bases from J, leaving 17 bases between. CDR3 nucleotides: TGTGCCAGCTTGGGCGCGGTCGGGGGCACCGGGGAGCTGTTTTTT. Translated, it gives CASLGAVGGTGELFF.

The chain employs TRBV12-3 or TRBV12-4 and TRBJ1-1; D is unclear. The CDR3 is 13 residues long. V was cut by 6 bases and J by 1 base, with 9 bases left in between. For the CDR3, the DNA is TGTGCCAGCAGGGTTGCAGGGAACACTGAAGCTTTCTTT. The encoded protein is CASRVAGNTEAFF.

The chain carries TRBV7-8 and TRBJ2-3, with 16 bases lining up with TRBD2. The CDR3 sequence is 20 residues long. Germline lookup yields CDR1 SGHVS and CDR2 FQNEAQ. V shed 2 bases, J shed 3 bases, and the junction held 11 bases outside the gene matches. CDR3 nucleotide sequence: TGTGCCAGCAGCTTATTCAAGGGGACTAGCGGGAGGGCCGGGACAGATACGCAGTATTTT. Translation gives CASSLFKGTSGRAGTDTQYF.

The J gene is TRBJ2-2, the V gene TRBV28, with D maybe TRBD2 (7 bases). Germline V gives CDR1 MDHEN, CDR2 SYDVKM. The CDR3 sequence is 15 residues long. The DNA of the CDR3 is TGTGCTTGGGGGGCTAGCGGATCGAACACCGGGGAGCTGTTTTTT. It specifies CAWGASGSNTGELFF.